This is a list of T cell receptor beta chains from one sample in a study of blood T cell repertoires in COVID-19. Here immunoSEQ multiplex PCR was the method, and the copy in TCRdb shows in-frame clones only, minus some. The sample carries tens of thousands of clones, 65% to 80% recorded once. Material: peripheral blood. These receptor sequences come from a man aged 60 to 69 with active or convalescent COVID-19. CDR3s include the opening cysteine and the closing phenylalanine or tryptophan. The order of the fields is J gene, CDR3 length, V gene, CDR3 protein.

J gene: TRBJ1-2
CDR3 length: 14
V gene: TRBV6-5
CDR3 protein: CASIGTGTIYGYTF

J gene: TRBJ1-2
CDR3 length: 11
V gene: TRBV28
CDR3 protein: CASSGLQGYTF

J gene: TRBJ2-1
CDR3 length: 15
V gene: TRBV7-2
CDR3 protein: CANSFGQSSYNEQFF

J gene: TRBJ1-2
CDR3 length: 15
V gene: TRBV2
CDR3 protein: CASTPWGQGEYGYTF

J gene: TRBJ2-5
CDR3 length: 17
V gene: TRBV15
CDR3 protein: CATSRASAGGSQETQYF

J gene: TRBJ1-5
CDR3 length: 16
V gene: TRBV28
CDR3 protein: CASSNYTFVSNQPQHF

J gene: TRBJ1-2
CDR3 length: 13
V gene: TRBV30
CDR3 protein: CAWSGTGNYGYTF

J gene: TRBJ1-2
CDR3 length: 13
V gene: TRBV5-6
CDR3 protein: CASSSGQNYGYTF

J gene: TRBJ1-1
CDR3 length: 15
V gene: TRBV7-9
CDR3 protein: CASSPDRQMNTEAFF

J gene: TRBJ1-2
CDR3 length: 13
V gene: TRBV6-5
CDR3 protein: CASSLYAVDGYTF

J gene: TRBJ1-2
CDR3 length: 11
V gene: TRBV30
CDR3 protein: CAWSAPGGYTF

J gene: TRBJ2-7
CDR3 length: 16
V gene: TRBV5-4
CDR3 protein: CASSRISAGGNYEQYF

J gene: TRBJ1-2
CDR3 length: 15
V gene: TRBV4-1
CDR3 protein: CASSQAWGEYYGYTF

J gene: TRBJ1-2
CDR3 length: 16
V gene: TRBV27
CDR3 protein: CASSAGTGRTNYGYTF

J gene: TRBJ2-2
CDR3 length: 17
V gene: TRBV5-1
CDR3 protein: CASSLPGTGFTTGELFF

J gene: TRBJ1-4
CDR3 length: 15
V gene: TRBV28
CDR3 protein: CASSRAGTGDEKLFF

J gene: TRBJ2-5
CDR3 length: 13
V gene: TRBV7-2
CDR3 protein: CASSPEREETQYF

J gene: TRBJ2-3
CDR3 length: 18
V gene: TRBV2
CDR3 protein: CASGVSPRFFGGTDTQYF

J gene: TRBJ2-1
CDR3 length: 14
V gene: TRBV13
CDR3 protein: CASTLTGGINEQFF

J gene: TRBJ1-5
CDR3 length: 11
V gene: TRBV5-8
CDR3 protein: CASSQNQPQHF

J gene: TRBJ1-1
CDR3 length: 15
V gene: TRBV9
CDR3 protein: CASSGGGTMNTEAFF

J gene: TRBJ2-7
CDR3 length: 15
V gene: TRBV10-3
CDR3 protein: CAISAQTGPREEQYF

J gene: TRBJ2-5
CDR3 length: 15
V gene: TRBV15
CDR3 protein: CATRKGQSGGETQYF

J gene: TRBJ1-2
CDR3 length: 15
V gene: TRBV28
CDR3 protein: CASSLSVAGTYGYTF

J gene: TRBJ2-1
CDR3 length: 15
V gene: TRBV11-3
CDR3 protein: CASSGGTSGRNEQFF

J gene: TRBJ1-5
CDR3 length: 15
V gene: TRBV6-5
CDR3 protein: CASSPWTGGSQPQHF

J gene: TRBJ1-2
CDR3 length: 16
V gene: TRBV27
CDR3 protein: CASSLLRGTANYGYTF

J gene: TRBJ1-1
CDR3 length: 14
V gene: TRBV11-2
CDR3 protein: CASNNRGMNTEAFF

J gene: TRBJ2-1
CDR3 length: 15
V gene: TRBV9
CDR3 protein: CASSVRPDRRNEQFF

J gene: TRBJ1-1
CDR3 length: 13
V gene: TRBV28
CDR3 protein: CASSRPDRVAAFF

J gene: TRBJ1-1
CDR3 length: 12
V gene: TRBV30
CDR3 protein: CAWSVPQRAAFF

J gene: TRBJ2-5
CDR3 length: 17
V gene: TRBV3-1/TRBV3-2
CDR3 protein: CASSQLMVRGIQETQYF

J gene: TRBJ2-5
CDR3 length: 15
V gene: TRBV28
CDR3 protein: CASSQSDSSQETQYF

J gene: TRBJ2-1
CDR3 length: 14
V gene: TRBV11-2
CDR3 protein: CASSFAPGDSEQFF

J gene: TRBJ2-5
CDR3 length: 14
V gene: TRBV27
CDR3 protein: CASSFRGASETQYF

J gene: TRBJ1-2
CDR3 length: 15
V gene: TRBV3-1/TRBV3-2
CDR3 protein: CASSPLGQENYGYTF

J gene: TRBJ2-2
CDR3 length: 14
V gene: TRBV28
CDR3 protein: CASIRGDRPGELFF

J gene: TRBJ1-1
CDR3 length: 14
V gene: TRBV10-2
CDR3 protein: CASSDHRVDTEAFF

J gene: TRBJ1-2
CDR3 length: 13
V gene: TRBV7-9
CDR3 protein: CASSLGQDYGYTF

J gene: TRBJ2-5
CDR3 length: 15
V gene: TRBV7-2
CDR3 protein: CASSRRTGSQETQYF

J gene: TRBJ1-2
CDR3 length: 13
V gene: TRBV3-1/TRBV3-2
CDR3 protein: CASRGTGTYGYTF

J gene: TRBJ2-7
CDR3 length: 16
V gene: TRBV9
CDR3 protein: CASSVDGTGIFYEQYF

J gene: TRBJ2-2
CDR3 length: 16
V gene: TRBV6-2/TRBV6-3
CDR3 protein: CASSYRFGTGTGELFF

J gene: TRBJ1-2
CDR3 length: 15
V gene: TRBV4-3
CDR3 protein: CASSQASATNYGYTF

J gene: TRBJ2-1
CDR3 length: 18
V gene: TRBV9
CDR3 protein: CASSVDLRTVPPYNEQFF

J gene: TRBJ2-3
CDR3 length: 15
V gene: TRBV9
CDR3 protein: CASSVGGLATDTQYF

J gene: TRBJ1-6
CDR3 length: 15
V gene: TRBV30
CDR3 protein: CAWSVGTGFDSPLHF

J gene: TRBJ2-7
CDR3 length: 13
V gene: TRBV12-3/TRBV12-4
CDR3 protein: CASRTDTPYEQYF

J gene: TRBJ1-2
CDR3 length: 14
V gene: TRBV20-1
CDR3 protein: CSASTGTGVFGYTF

J gene: TRBJ1-5
CDR3 length: 14
V gene: TRBV28
CDR3 protein: CASSSGTVNQPQHF

J gene: TRBJ1-6
CDR3 length: 14
V gene: TRBV14
CDR3 protein: CASSQTGIDSPLHF

J gene: TRBJ1-1
CDR3 length: 15
V gene: TRBV6-4
CDR3 protein: CASSAQGLASTEAFF

J gene: TRBJ1-2
CDR3 length: 14
V gene: TRBV9
CDR3 protein: CASSVSTGVWGYTF

J gene: TRBJ2-3
CDR3 length: 13
V gene: TRBV19
CDR3 protein: CASSRGVKGTQYF

J gene: TRBJ2-2
CDR3 length: 17
V gene: TRBV28
CDR3 protein: CASSSYSGTGGSGELFF

J gene: TRBJ2-5
CDR3 length: 13
V gene: TRBV4-2
CDR3 protein: CASSQDLDSALYF

J gene: TRBJ2-7
CDR3 length: 14
V gene: TRBV7-3
CDR3 protein: CASSPGGPTSEQYF